One and the same sample provided the 22 T cell receptor beta chains below, sequenced in a study of neoadjuvant nivolumab and ipilimumab in lung cancer. Clones were read by immunoSEQ multiplex PCR, and TCRdb kept only the in-frame ones, dropping some. The data show approximately 7,000 clones, around 77% seen once. This specimen was tumor tissue, taken after neoadjuvant nivolumab, alone or with ipilimumab, at or shortly before surgery. The source of these receptors is an adult with non-small cell lung cancer.

This rearrangement joins TRBV27 to TRBJ2-5, with 7 bases fitting TRBD1. CDR3 size: 15 residues. The germline V gene encodes CDR1 MNHEY and CDR2 SMNVEV (reference sequence). After removal of 3 bases from V and 5 bases from J, the junction contained 9 bases not matched to a gene. CDR3 residues: CASSLGRGTVETQYF. For the CDR3, the DNA is TGTGCCAGCAGTTTGGGAAGGGGGACAGTGGAGACCCAGTACTTC.

The J gene is TRBJ2-3, the V gene TRBV7-9; D possibly corresponds to TRBD2 (5 bases). Trimming cost V 3 bases and J 2 bases, with 15 bases left between them. The CDR3 has 16 residues. Germline lookup yields CDR1 SEHNR and CDR2 FQNEAQ (reference sequence). CDR3 coding DNA: TGTGCCAGCAGCTTCTTAGGGCGGGCACTCACAGATACGCAGTATTTT. This sequence encodes CASSFLGRALTDTQYF.

V and J are TRBV15 and TRBJ2-7; D perhaps matches TRBD1 (6 bases). This CDR3 has 15 amino acids. Trimming took off 6 bases at V and 4 bases at J, with 19 bases between the two ends. Per germline, CDR1 LNHNV and CDR2 YYDKDF (reference sequence). The CDR3 sequence is CATSPNRAQGYEQYF. The CDR3 nucleotides read TGTGCCACCAGTCCCAACAGGGCGCAGGGATACGAGCAGTACTTC.

This chain links TRBV7-9 with TRBJ2-3; D is possibly TRBD1 (6 bases). Trimming removed 5 bases from V and 5 bases from J, with 29 bases in between. The CDR3 extends over 19 amino acids. The germline V gene encodes CDR1 SEHNR and CDR2 FQNEAQ (reference sequence). The DNA of the CDR3 is TGTGCCAGCAGCAGAGACCGTTGGGGTCTTGACAGGATTGTAGATACGCAGTATTTT. Translated: CASSRDRWGLDRIVDTQYF.

The chain joins TRBV5-1 to TRBJ2-5, with D possibly TRBD1 on 6 matching bases. CDR3 size: 13 residues. Trimming took 7 bases from V and 5 from J, leaving 15 bases between them. CDR1 and CDR2 (germline): SGHRS, YFSETQ. The CDR3 is CASRPWGQETQYF. The CDR3 bases are TGCGCCAGCCGCCCTTGGGGGCAGGAGACCCAGTACTTC.

V is TRBV19 and J is TRBJ1-2, with D possibly being TRBD1 (5 bases). Trimming removed 3 bases from V and 4 bases from J, with 9 bases in between. Germline V gene lookup returns CDR1 LNHDA and CDR2 SQIVND (reference sequence). The CDR3 sequence is 13 residues long. The CDR3 sequence: CASSIPDSYGYTF. The CDR3 nucleotides read TGTGCCAGTAGTATCCCAGACAGCTATGGCTACACCTTC.

The rearrangement links TRBV5-1 to TRBJ2-7; TRBD1 matches at 9 bases. The V and J ends lost 4 bases and 5 bases, in that order; junction bases with no gene match: 10. CDR3 size: 15 residues. CDR1 and CDR2 from the germline V gene are SGHRS and YFSETQ. CDR3 DNA sequence: TGCGCCAGCAGCACCAACGGACAGGGGACAGACGAGCAGTACTTC. Its translation: CASSTNGQGTDEQYF.

This chain uses TRBV6-5 with TRBJ1-1; D might be TRBD1 (5 bases). Trimming cost V 8 bases and J 2 bases, with 12 bases left between them. Germline V CDR1 and CDR2: MNHEY, SVGAGI. The CDR3 has 13 amino acids. The CDR3 loop is CASGRGKNTEAFF. The CDR3 DNA is TGTGCCAGCGGACGGGGGAAAAACACTGAAGCTTTCTTT.

The chain carries TRBV29-1 and TRBJ1-1, with TRBD1 matching 7 bases. Trimming removed 5 bases from V and 4 bases from J; junction bases left unmatched: 10. The CDR3 runs to 14 residues. Germline assignment: CDR1 SQVTM and CDR2 ANQGSEA. As DNA, the CDR3 is TGCAGCGTTCCCAGGGGGGGAGCGGGCACTGAAGCTTTCTTT. It translates to CSVPRGGAGTEAFF.

The gene calls are TRBV11-2 and TRBJ2-3; D is perhaps TRBD1 (5 bases). Looked up from germline, CDR1 is SGHAT and CDR2 is FQNNGV. The CDR3 has 18 residues. Trimming pared 3 bases from V and 0 bases from J, leaving 19 bases between. CDR3 in DNA: TGTGCCAGCAGCTTCCTGGCCGTTAGGGGCTCTAGCACAGATACGCAGTATTTT. Protein: CASSFLAVRGSSTDTQYF.

The V call is TRBV9, the J call TRBJ1-2; D unclear. Germline-derived CDR1 and CDR2 are SGDLS and YYNGEE. This CDR3 has 13 residues. V lost 0 bases to trimming and J lost 7 bases, with 10 bases between them. This CDR3 reads CASSVARVGGYTF. Here the CDR3 DNA reads TGTGCCAGCAGCGTAGCTCGGGTCGGTGGCTACACCTTC.

By share, this clone ranks as large. The chain combines TRBV28 with TRBJ2-1; D unresolved. Germline V lookup: CDR1 MDHEN, CDR2 SYDVKM. V dropped 3 bases and J dropped 4 bases, with 10 bases sitting between them. CDR3 length equals 14 residues. The CDR3 sequence: CASSFLYSYNEQFF. The CDR3 region has the DNA TGTGCCAGCAGTTTCTTGTACTCGTACAATGAGCAGTTCTTC.

V is TRBV27 and J is TRBJ2-2; 8 bases match TRBD2. J gave up 1 base and V 0 bases, and 4 bases lay outside the gene matches. Germline assignment: CDR1 MNHEY and CDR2 SMNVEV (reference sequence). This CDR3 contains 17 residues. This CDR3 reads CASSLSSGRGNTGELFF. The CDR3 DNA sequence: TGTGCCAGCAGTTTATCCAGCGGGAGAGGGAACACCGGGGAGCTGTTTTTT.

The chain employs TRBV10-3 and TRBJ1-2; 8 bases line up with TRBD1. With 8 bases clipped from V and 0 bases from J, the junction kept 2 bases outside the gene matches. Per the germline V gene, CDR1 is ENHRY and CDR2 is SYGVKD. The CDR3 runs to 13 residues. For the CDR3, the DNA is TGTGCCATCGCGGGACAGGCTAACTATGGCTACACCTTC. Translated, it gives CAIAGQANYGYTF.

This clone was counted a single time. The rearrangement uses TRBV11-2 and TRBJ2-1; 7 nucleotides line up with TRBD1. The CDR3 spans 14 residues. In germline, CDR1 is SGHAT, CDR2 FQNNGV. J gave up 7 bases and V 2 bases, and 5 bases lay outside the gene matches. CDR3 sequence reads: CASSLPAGGNEQFF. The DNA for the CDR3 is TGTGCCAGCAGCTTACCGGCAGGGGGAAATGAGCAGTTCTTC. The variable domain in full, with the rest retrieved from reference TRBV11-2 and TRBJ2-1, is EAGVAQSPRYKIIEKRQSVAFWCNPISGHATLYWYQQILGQGPKLLIQFQNNGVVDDSQLPKDRFSAERLKGVDSTLKIQPAKLEDSAVYLCASSLPAGGNEQFFGPGTRLTVL.

The chain joins TRBV7-9 to TRBJ2-2; maybe TRBD1 (5 bases). The CDR3 is made up of 16 amino acids. CDR1 is SEHNR and CDR2 is FQNEAQ in the germline V gene (reference sequence). V was shortened by 5 bases and J by 5 bases, with 18 bases between the two germline ends. The CDR3 sequence is CASSPIVQEITGELFF. The CDR3 coding sequence is TGTGCCAGCAGCCCGATAGTACAGGAAATAACCGGGGAGCTGTTTTTT.

The chain carries TRBV6-6 and TRBJ2-7; 7 bases align to TRBD2. J was trimmed by 6 bases and V by 4 bases; bases with no gene match: 9. This CDR3 is 14 amino acids long. Germline V gene sequence: CDR1 MNHNY, CDR2 SVGAGI (reference sequence). CDR3 protein: CASSFGLGKGEQYF. The CDR3 DNA reads as TGTGCCAGCAGTTTCGGACTAGGTAAAGGCGAGCAGTACTTC.

In this sample, this clone turned up a few times. The chain couples TRBV11-3 to TRBJ2-2, with 7 bases that match TRBD1. Germline CDR1 reads SGHNT; CDR2 reads YENEEA. Trimming at V came to 5 bases and at J to 4 bases, leaving 4 bases not matched to a gene. The CDR3 has 14 residues. The CDR3 DNA sequence: TGTGCCAGCAGCGCCGGGACAGTCACCGGGGAGCTGTTTTTT. This gives the protein CASSAGTVTGELFF.

The chain has TRBV11-1 and TRBJ2-3, with 7 nucleotides matching TRBD2. This CDR3 region has 16 residues. Trimming removed 4 bases from V and 2 bases from J; junction bases left unmatched: 9. CDR1 is SGHAT and CDR2 is FQDESV in the germline V gene (reference sequence). This CDR3 is CASSCLEAGPTDTQYF. CDR3 DNA sequence: TGTGCCAGCAGCTGCCTCGAAGCGGGGCCCACAGATACGCAGTATTTT.

This chain links TRBV7-9 with TRBJ2-5, with TRBD1 identical over 9 bases. The germline V gene encodes CDR1 SEHNR and CDR2 FQNEAQ (reference sequence). The CDR3 runs 17 residues. J lost 2 bases, V lost 3 bases, and 10 bases had no gene match. The CDR3 nucleotides are TGTGCCAGCAGCTTCCGACAGGGGGGAGGGTCTCAAGAGACCCAGTACTTC. It translates to CASSFRQGGGSQETQYF.

The chain recombines TRBV5-1 with TRBJ1-2, with 8 bases lining up with TRBD1. Germline V lookup: CDR1 SGHRS, CDR2 YFSETQ. Trimming removed 4 bases from V and 6 bases from J; junction bases left unmatched: 14. This CDR3 is built from 16 residues. The CDR3 nucleotides are TGCGCCAGCAGCGGAAACTCAGGGGGCGTTAGAGATGGCTACACCTTC. This sequence encodes CASSGNSGGVRDGYTF.

This chain uses TRBV29-1 with TRBJ1-2, with D perhaps TRBD1 (6 bases). This CDR3 is built from 13 residues. Trimming took 6 bases from V and 4 from J, leaving 15 bases between them. The germline V gene encodes CDR1 SQVTM and CDR2 ANQGSEA. CDR3 in amino acids: CSVLLRTVYGYTF. CDR3 coding DNA: TGCAGCGTGTTGCTCAGGACAGTCTATGGCTACACCTTC.